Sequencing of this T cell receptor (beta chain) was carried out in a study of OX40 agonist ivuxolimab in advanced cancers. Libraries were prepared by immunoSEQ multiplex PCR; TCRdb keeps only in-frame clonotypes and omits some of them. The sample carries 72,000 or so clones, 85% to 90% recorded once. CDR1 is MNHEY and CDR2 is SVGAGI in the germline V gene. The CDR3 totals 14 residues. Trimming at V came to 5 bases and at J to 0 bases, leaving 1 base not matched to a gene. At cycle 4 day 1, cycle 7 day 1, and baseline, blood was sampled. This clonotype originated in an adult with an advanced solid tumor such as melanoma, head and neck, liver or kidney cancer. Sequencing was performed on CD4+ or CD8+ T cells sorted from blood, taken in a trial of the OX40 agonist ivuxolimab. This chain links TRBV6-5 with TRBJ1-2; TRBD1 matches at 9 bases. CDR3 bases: TGTGCCAGCAGTAGGACAGGGGCTAACTATGGCTACACCTTC. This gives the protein CASSRTGANYGYTF.